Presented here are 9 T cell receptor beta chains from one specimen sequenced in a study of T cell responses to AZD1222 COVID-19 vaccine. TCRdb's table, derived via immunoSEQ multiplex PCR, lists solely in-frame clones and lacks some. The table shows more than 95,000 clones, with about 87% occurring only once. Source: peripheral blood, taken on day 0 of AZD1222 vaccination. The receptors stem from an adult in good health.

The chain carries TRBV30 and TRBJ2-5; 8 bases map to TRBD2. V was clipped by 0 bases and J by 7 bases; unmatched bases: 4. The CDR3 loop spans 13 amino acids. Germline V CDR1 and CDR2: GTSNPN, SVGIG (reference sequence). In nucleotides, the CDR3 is TGTGCCTGGAGTGTCACGGGGGGGCCGACCCAGTACTTC. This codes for CAWSVTGGPTQYF. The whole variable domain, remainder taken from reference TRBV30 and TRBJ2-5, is SQTIHQWPATLVQPVGSPLSLECTVEGTSNPNLYWYRQAAGRGLQLLFYSVGIGQISSEVPQNLSASRPQDRQFILSSKKLLLSDSGFYLCAWSVTGGPTQYFGPGTRLLVL.

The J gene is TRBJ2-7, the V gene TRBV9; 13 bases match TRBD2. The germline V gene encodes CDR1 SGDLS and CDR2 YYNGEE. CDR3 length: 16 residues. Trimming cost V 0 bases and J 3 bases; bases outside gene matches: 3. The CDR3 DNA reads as TGTGCCAGCAGCGTAGGGACTAGCGGGAGTGACTACGAGCAGTACTTC. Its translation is CASSVGTSGSDYEQYF.

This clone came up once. CDR3 in amino acids: CASSHFRQGAQAFF. The CDR3 nucleotides read TGTGCCAGCAGTCACTTCCGACAGGGGGCGCAAGCTTTCTTT. The V gene is TRBV6-2 or TRBV6-3, the J gene TRBJ1-1; 10 bases are shared with TRBD1. The CDR3 has 14 amino acids. V shed 5 bases, J shed 9 bases, and the junction held 9 bases outside the gene matches. Germline V gene lookup returns CDR1 MNHEY and CDR2 SVGEGT.

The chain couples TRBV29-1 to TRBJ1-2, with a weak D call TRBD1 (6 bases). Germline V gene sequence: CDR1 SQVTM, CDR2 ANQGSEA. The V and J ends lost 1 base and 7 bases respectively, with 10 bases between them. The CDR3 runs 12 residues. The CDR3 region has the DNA TGCAGCGTTGAAGGGGGGCCAGGTGGCTACACCTTC. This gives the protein CSVEGGPGGYTF.

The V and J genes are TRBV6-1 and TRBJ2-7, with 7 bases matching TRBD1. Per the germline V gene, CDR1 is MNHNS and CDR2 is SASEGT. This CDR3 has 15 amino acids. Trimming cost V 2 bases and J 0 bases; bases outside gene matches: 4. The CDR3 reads CASSEWGQLSYEQYF. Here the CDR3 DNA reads TGTGCCAGCAGTGAATGGGGACAGCTCTCCTACGAGCAGTACTTC.

The CDR3 DNA reads TGTGCCAGCAGCAGGACAGGCACAGATACGCAGTATTTT. Protein: CASSRTGTDTQYF. The chain combines TRBV6-2 or TRBV6-3 with TRBJ2-3, with TRBD1 as a possible D gene (6 bases). The CDR3 length is 13 residues. V was shortened by 6 bases and J by 1 base, with 8 bases between the two germline ends. The germline V gene encodes CDR1 MNHEY and CDR2 SVGEGT.

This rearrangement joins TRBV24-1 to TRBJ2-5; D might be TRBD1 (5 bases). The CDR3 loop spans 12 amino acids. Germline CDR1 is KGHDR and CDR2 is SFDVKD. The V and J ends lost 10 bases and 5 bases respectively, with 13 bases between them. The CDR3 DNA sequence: TGTGCCACAGCGCAGGGATCGGAGACCCAGTACTTC. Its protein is CATAQGSETQYF.

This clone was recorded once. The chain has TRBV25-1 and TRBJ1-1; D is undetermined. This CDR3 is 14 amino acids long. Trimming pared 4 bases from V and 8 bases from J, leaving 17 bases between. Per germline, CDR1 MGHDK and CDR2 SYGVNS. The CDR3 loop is CASSVGFGTYEAFF. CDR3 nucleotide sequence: TGTGCCAGCAGTGTCGGATTTGGTACGTACGAAGCTTTCTTT.

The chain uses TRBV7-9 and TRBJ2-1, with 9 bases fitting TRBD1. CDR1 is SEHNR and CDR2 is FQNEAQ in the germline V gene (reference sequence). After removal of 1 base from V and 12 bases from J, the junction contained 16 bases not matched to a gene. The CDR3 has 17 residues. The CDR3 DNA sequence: TGTGCCAGCAGCTTAGGGGACAGGGTTGGCGGGAGAGGTGGGCAGTTCTTC. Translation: CASSLGDRVGGRGGQFF.